A single T cell receptor (beta chain) is shown here with its context. In germline, CDR1 is DFQATT, CDR2 SNEGSKA (reference sequence). This CDR3 spans 10 amino acids. TCRdb analysed the 5' RACE reads with MiXCR anew, one entry per CDR3 protein. The repertoire has approximately 300,000 distinct CDR3 sequences, around 10% of them found once; the top ten carry 2.5% to 4%. This record belongs to a study of T cells after yellow fever vaccination. This receptor was taken from a man younger than 35 who received the YFV17D yellow fever vaccine. V gene TRBV20-1 combines with J gene TRBJ2-7; D assignment may be TRBD1 or TRBD2 (5 bases each). The sequenced sample was CD4+ T cells sorted from PBMCs, obtained 45 days after the yellow fever booster vaccination. Here the CDR3 reads CSAGDELWDV. In DNA, the CDR3 is TGCAGTGCTGGGGACGAACTGTGGGACGTC.